This T cell receptor (beta chain) was captured by sequencing in a study of blood T cell repertoires in COVID-19. Study in general: Acute-phase and convalescent COVID-19 samples originated in the United States, Italy and Spain. Sources were T cells, B-cell-depleted T cells, or PBMCs; the material itself was cDNA or gDNA.

V was trimmed by 1 base and J by 3 bases, leaving 13 bases between them. Germline-derived CDR1 and CDR2 are SGHTA and FQGNSA. The CDR3 is 15 amino acids. Original handling: Estimation of nucleated cell counts relied on the amplification of reference gene primers. Method: immunoSEQ multiplex PCR; TCRdb's copy keeps in-frame clones and lacks some. V and J calls and clone size come straight from that table; D and trimming were deduced from the DNA. The sample records approximately 250,000 clones, approximately 90% being singletons. This chain connects TRBV7-2 to TRBJ2-7; TRBD1 might be the D (6 bases). This receptor was obtained from a man younger than 40 who had recovered from COVID-19. The sequenced sample was peripheral blood. CDR3 coding DNA: TGTGCCAGCAGCTTAGTAACAGGGCCCCTCTACGAGCAGTACTTC. Its protein is CASSLVTGPLYEQYF.